These 18 T cell receptor beta chains were sequenced from one sample in a study of shared clonotypes between healthy human individuals. Sequenced by immunoSEQ multiplex PCR; TCRdb stores in-frame clones only, minus some. The table records fewer than 400,000 clones, 74% of them present only once. The sample taken for sequencing was memory CD4+ T cells sorted from blood. Subset described: CD45RA-negative fraction. Receptors were obtained from a man aged 30 to 45 in good health.

J is TRBJ1-5 and V is TRBV30; D is undetermined. Germline lookup yields CDR1 GTSNPN and CDR2 SVGIG (reference sequence). Trimming took 4 bases from V and 0 from J, leaving 7 bases between them. The CDR3 is 13 residues long. The CDR3 loop is CAWTQDSNQPQHF. The CDR3 coding sequence is TGTGCCTGGACGCAGGATAGCAATCAGCCCCAGCATTTT. Looking up the rest from reference TRBV30 and TRBJ1-5 gives the full variable domain: SQTIHQWPATLVQPVGSPLSLECTVEGTSNPNLYWYRQAAGRGLQLLFYSVGIGQISSEVPQNLSASRPQDRQFILSSKKLLLSDSGFYLCAWTQDSNQPQHFGDGTRLSIL.

The chain carries TRBV27 and TRBJ2-1; 9 nucleotides line up with TRBD2. Losses at the gene ends were 5 bases for V and 3 bases for J; bases not matched to a gene: 5. CDR3 length: 15 residues. Germline V CDR1 and CDR2: MNHEY, SMNVEV (reference sequence). The DNA of the CDR3 is TGTGCCAGCAGTCCAAGCGGGAGGTACTACAATGAGCAGTTCTTC. This codes for CASSPSGRYYNEQFF.

This clone came up many times. This chain joins TRBV29-1 and TRBJ2-7, with D unclear. V dropped 5 bases and J dropped 0 bases, with 8 bases sitting between them. Germline V gives CDR1 SQVTM, CDR2 ANQGSEA. The CDR3 runs to 12 residues. The CDR3 loop reads CSVFVGSYEQYF. The DNA for the CDR3 is TGCAGCGTTTTCGTGGGCTCCTACGAGCAGTACTTC.

The chain is built from TRBV28 and TRBJ2-4; 11 nucleotides align to TRBD1. Germline CDR1 and CDR2: MDHEN and SYDVKM. V lost 4 bases and J lost 8; bases outside the gene matches: 7. This CDR3 is 15 amino acids long. The CDR3 nucleotides read TGTGCCAGCAGTTCCCGGACAGGGGGCGGGGACATTCAGTACTTC. Amino acid sequence: CASSSRTGGGDIQYF. The full variable domain, completed using reference TRBV28 and TRBJ2-4, is DVKVTQSSRYLVKRTGEKVFLECVQDMDHENMFWYRQDPGLGLRLIYFSYDVKMKEKGDIPEGYSVSREKKERFSLILESASTNQTSMYLCASSSRTGGGDIQYFGAGTRLSVL.

The chain is built from TRBV7-6 and TRBJ2-6; D is unclear. The V and J ends lost 5 bases and 0 bases respectively, with 23 bases between them. Germline CDR1 and CDR2: SGHVS and FNYEAQ. The CDR3 spans 20 residues. The CDR3 DNA sequence: TGTGCCAGCAGCCCGACGGTAGGAAGACCAAGCCGCTCTGGGGCCAACGTCCTGACTTTC. Amino acid sequence: CASSPTVGRPSRSGANVLTF.

The chain joins TRBV7-9 to TRBJ2-3; 9 nucleotides agree with TRBD2. V was pared by 6 bases and J by 4 bases, with 8 bases of the junction left unmatched. Germline CDR1 is SEHNR and CDR2 is FQNEAQ (reference sequence). The CDR3 spans 15 residues. Here the CDR3 DNA reads TGTGCCAGCAGAACCGGGACTAGCAATTCAGATACGCAGTATTTT. It specifies CASRTGTSNSDTQYF.

This rearrangement joins TRBV15 to TRBJ2-1; tentative D call: TRBD2 (5 bases). CDR1 LNHNV and CDR2 YYDKDF come from the germline V gene (reference sequence). The CDR3 has 18 residues. Trimming took 5 bases from V and 0 from J, leaving 20 bases between them. For the CDR3, the DNA is TGTGCCACCAGCGTAATCATTTCTAGCAGCAGCTCCTACAATGAGCAGTTCTTC. This codes for CATSVIISSSSSYNEQFF.

Here the CDR3 DNA reads TGTGCCAGCAGTGCGACTAGCCGCACATATGGCTACACCTTC. The encoded protein is CASSATSRTYGYTF. V and J are TRBV6-1 and TRBJ1-2; D not resolved. With 4 bases removed from V and 5 bases from J, the gap between germline ends came to 14 bases. The CDR3 runs 14 residues. From germline, CDR1 is MNHNS and CDR2 SASEGT.

The chain uses TRBV5-1 and TRBJ2-1; TRBD2 matches 11 bases. CDR3 length: 14 amino acids. The J segment lost 6 bases and the V segment lost 6 bases, leaving 5 bases of the junction unmatched. Germline V lookup: CDR1 SGHRS, CDR2 YFSETQ. For the CDR3, the DNA is TGCGCCAGCAACCTAGCGGGAGGCACCAATGAGCAGTTCTTC. Amino acid sequence: CASNLAGGTNEQFF.

V and J are TRBV5-1 and TRBJ2-7; 8 bases agree with TRBD1. The germline V gene has CDR1 SGHRS and CDR2 YFSETQ. The length of the CDR3 is 17 residues. The J segment lost 4 bases and the V segment lost 0 bases, leaving 12 bases of the junction unmatched. The CDR3 loop reads CASSLEIAGTGYYEQYF. CDR3 DNA sequence: TGCGCCAGCAGCTTGGAAATCGCCGGGACAGGATATTACGAGCAGTACTTC. Full variable domain (remainder filled in from reference TRBV5-1 and TRBJ2-7): KAGVTQTPRYLIKTRGQQVTLSCSPISGHRSVSWYQQTPGQGLQFLFEYFSETQRNKGNFPGRFSGRQFSNSRSEMNVSTLELGDSALYLCASSLEIAGTGYYEQYFGPGTRLTVT.

This chain links TRBV9 with TRBJ1-1; 7 bases are a match to TRBD1. V was clipped by 3 bases and J by 5 bases; unmatched bases: 13. Germline loops: CDR1 SGDLS, CDR2 YYNGEE. The CDR3 has 16 amino acids. Written as DNA, the CDR3 is TGTGCCAGCAGCGCCGTAGGGGGCGCCTATGGTACTGAAGCTTTCTTT. It codes for CASSAVGGAYGTEAFF.

The chain employs TRBV27 and TRBJ2-1, with 10 bases that match TRBD2. The CDR3 runs 14 residues. V lost 6 bases to trimming and J lost 4 bases; unmatched junction nucleotides: 3. Looked up from germline, CDR1 is MNHEY and CDR2 is SMNVEV (reference sequence). In DNA form, the CDR3 reads TGTGCCAGCAGACCTAGCGGGAGTTACAATGAGCAGTTCTTC. Protein product: CASRPSGSYNEQFF.

CDR3 amino acids: CASSFRQGASPLHF. The CDR3 nucleotides are TGTGCCAGCAGTTTCCGACAGGGCGCGTCACCCCTCCACTTT. The V and J genes are TRBV27 and TRBJ1-6; 7 nucleotides line up with TRBD1. The CDR3 spans 14 residues. Germline V gene lookup returns CDR1 MNHEY and CDR2 SMNVEV (reference sequence). Trimming took 3 bases from V and 10 from J; bases not matched to a gene: 6.

The rearrangement joins TRBV4-1 to TRBJ2-7, with 8 bases that match TRBD1. Looked up from germline, CDR1 is MGHRA and CDR2 is YSYEKL. The CDR3 contains 14 residues. Trimming cost V 2 bases and J 12 bases; bases outside gene matches: 12. The CDR3 is CASSQIGGGQGRYF. In DNA, the CDR3 is TGCGCCAGCAGCCAAATTGGGGGCGGACAGGGTAGGTACTTC.

The chain carries TRBV25-1 and TRBJ1-1, with 8 positions matching TRBD1. With V trimmed by 6 bases and J by 4 bases, 7 bases remained unmatched. Germline-derived CDR1 and CDR2 are MGHDK and SYGVNS. The CDR3 is 14 amino acids. The CDR3 sequence: CASRKDRVFTEAFF. The CDR3 DNA follows: TGTGCCAGCAGGAAGGACAGGGTCTTCACTGAAGCTTTCTTT.

V and J are TRBV19 and TRBJ2-4, with D perhaps TRBD2 (5 bases). Trimming cost V 1 base and J 6 bases, with 10 bases left between them. Germline values: CDR1 LNHDA, CDR2 SQIVND (reference sequence). This CDR3 region has 14 residues. The CDR3 bases are TGTGCCAGTAGTATAGTGGCAGGAGGAAACATTCAGTACTTC. It translates to CASSIVAGGNIQYF.

This chain uses TRBV6-1 with TRBJ2-7; 9 bases agree with TRBD2. This CDR3 is 14 amino acids long. The J segment lost 2 bases and the V segment lost 5 bases, leaving 4 bases of the junction unmatched. Germline V CDR1 and CDR2: MNHNS, SASEGT. The CDR3 here is CASSSREGPYEQYF. In DNA form, the CDR3 reads TGTGCCAGCAGTTCGCGGGAGGGTCCCTACGAGCAGTACTTC.

The CDR3: CASSQGGIEQFF. As DNA, the CDR3 is TGTGCCAGCAGCCAAGGTGGGATTGAGCAGTTCTTC. The rearrangement joins TRBV14 to TRBJ2-1; no reliable D call. CDR1 and CDR2 (germline): SGHDN, FVKESK. The CDR3 loop spans 12 amino acids. Trimming took off 1 base at V and 9 bases at J, with 7 bases between the two ends.